The following is a TCR beta chain sequence with its context. Its antigen is unknown. Each of the patients experienced relapse following autologous stem cell transplantation, and their brentuximab vedotin exposure differed. This record belongs to a study of PD-1 blockade in classical Hodgkin lymphoma. General study findings and limits: After ASCT, patients who started nivolumab under 1 year later were excluded.

CDR1 MDHEN and CDR2 SYDVKM come from the germline V gene. CDR3 length: 14 amino acids. V was trimmed by 6 bases and J by 8 bases, leaving 19 bases between them. The assay was immunoSEQ multiplex PCR, and TCRdb's table has in-frame clones only and misses some. Seen here are 20,000 to 30,000 clones, around 81% observed once, and the top ten hold 15% to 20%. The TCR sequence derives from a human donor with classical Hodgkin lymphoma. The source was peripheral blood mononuclear cells (PBMCs), collected before the second cycle of nivolumab. This chain uses TRBV28 with TRBJ1-2; D possibly corresponds to TRBD1 (5 bases). CDR3 nucleotides: TGTGCCAGCAGAGCCACTGACAGCCACGGCGGCTACACCTTC. Its translation is CASRATDSHGGYTF.